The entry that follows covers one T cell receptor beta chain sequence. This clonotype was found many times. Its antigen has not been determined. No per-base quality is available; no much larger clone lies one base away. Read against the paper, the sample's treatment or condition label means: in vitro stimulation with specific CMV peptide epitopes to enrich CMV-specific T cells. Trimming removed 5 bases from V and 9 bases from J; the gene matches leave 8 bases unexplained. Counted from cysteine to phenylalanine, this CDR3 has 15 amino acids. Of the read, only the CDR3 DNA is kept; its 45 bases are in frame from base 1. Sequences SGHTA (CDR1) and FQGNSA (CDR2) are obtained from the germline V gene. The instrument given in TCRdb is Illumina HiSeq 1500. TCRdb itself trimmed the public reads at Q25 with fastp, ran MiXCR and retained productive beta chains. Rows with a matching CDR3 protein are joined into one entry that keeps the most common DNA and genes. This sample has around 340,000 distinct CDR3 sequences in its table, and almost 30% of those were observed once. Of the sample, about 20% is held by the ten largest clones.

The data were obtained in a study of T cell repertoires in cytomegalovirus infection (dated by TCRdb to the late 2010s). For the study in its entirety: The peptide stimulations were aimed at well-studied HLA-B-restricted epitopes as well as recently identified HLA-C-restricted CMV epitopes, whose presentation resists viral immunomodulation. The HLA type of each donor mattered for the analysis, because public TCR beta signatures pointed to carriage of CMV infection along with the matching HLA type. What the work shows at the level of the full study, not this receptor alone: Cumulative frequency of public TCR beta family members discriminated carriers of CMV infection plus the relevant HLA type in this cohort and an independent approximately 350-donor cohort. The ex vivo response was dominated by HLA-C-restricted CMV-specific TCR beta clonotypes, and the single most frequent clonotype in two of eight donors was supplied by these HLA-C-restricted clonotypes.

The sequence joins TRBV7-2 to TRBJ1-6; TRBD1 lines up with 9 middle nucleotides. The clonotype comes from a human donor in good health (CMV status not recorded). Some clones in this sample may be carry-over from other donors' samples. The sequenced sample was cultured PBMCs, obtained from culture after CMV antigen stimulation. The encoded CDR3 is CASSPTTGGLSPLHF. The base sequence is TGTGCCAGCAGCCCGACGACAGGGGGACTTTCACCCCTCCACTTT.